This record covers a single TCR beta chain. The data were obtained in a study of blood T cell repertoires in COVID-19. TCRdb's table, derived via immunoSEQ multiplex PCR, lists solely in-frame clones and lacks some. The sample shows over 350,000 clones, 85% to 90% of them seen only once. The J segment lost 6 bases and the V segment lost 0 bases, leaving 4 bases of the junction unmatched. CDR3 length: 14 amino acids. The germline gives CDR1 SGHRS, CDR2 YFSETQ. The clonotype comes from a woman in her twenties or thirties with acute or convalescent COVID-19. This chain joins TRBV5-1 and TRBJ1-2; TRBD1 matches 8 bases. Sequenced material: peripheral blood. In nucleotides, the CDR3 is TGCGCCAGCAGCTTGGGGCAGGGGGCGGATGGCTACACCTTC. Protein product: CASSLGQGADGYTF. The whole variable domain, remainder taken from reference TRBV5-1 and TRBJ1-2, is KAGVTQTPRYLIKTRGQQVTLSCSPISGHRSVSWYQQTPGQGLQFLFEYFSETQRNKGNFPGRFSGRQFSNSRSEMNVSTLELGDSALYLCASSLGQGADGYTFGSGTRLTVV.